This T cell receptor beta chain was sequenced for a study of vaccination and CD4 T cells after COVID-19. Background on the study: Overlapping peptides covering the spike proteins of SARS-CoV-2, HCoV-NL63, HCoV-OC43 and HCoV-229E were added to stimulate cells.

Documented treatment: approximately nine-day PBMC culture with coronavirus spike peptide pools or control peptides (ViraFEST assay). ViraFEST used peptide pools to expand antigen-specific T cells before TCR sequencing. An Oncomine TCR Beta short-read assay was used to sequence the DNA from cultured CD4+ T cells. In this case, cultured CD4+ T cells provided the extracted genomic DNA. Using its own MiXCR run on the PCR reads, TCRdb lists one record per CDR3 protein. Of around 11,000 distinct CDR3 sequences listed, around 26% are singletons. The CDR3 sequence is 15 residues long. Germline V lookup: CDR1 DFQATT, CDR2 SNEGSKA (reference sequence). With V trimmed by 3 bases and J by 5 bases, 9 bases remained unmatched. Whole-study results and caveats: Spike mono-reactivity was evident in 304 of the 307 vaccine-specific clones derived from convalescent patients.

Judged by abundance, this clonotype is medium-sized (0.01 to 0.1%). Antigen unknown. The chain is built from TRBV20-1 and TRBJ1-2; 10 positions match TRBD1. This TCR was sampled from a human donor with COVID-19. Sequencing was done on a sample of cultured CD4+ T cells from blood. CDR3 DNA: TGCAGTGCTAGGGGATTTGACAGGGGGCGATATGGCTACACCTTC. As protein: CSARGFDRGRYGYTF.